The source of this TCR beta chain is a study of cytomegalovirus exposure and HLA in healthy donors. This clone was picked up one time. Its antigen is not identified. PCR used 60 Vbeta primers and 13 Jbeta primers. TCRdb's table, derived via immunoSEQ multiplex PCR, lists solely in-frame clones and lacks some. This sample carries roughly 100,000 clones, 65% to 80% of them seen once, and the ten largest clones take about 15%. Study results and caveats: In a later analysis, HLA-associated TCR beta chains were more clonally expanded than equally common others. Three CMV-associated chains proved CMV antigen-specific in vitro. Owing to their indistinguishability, certain V segments, notably TRBV6-2 and TRBV6-3, were excluded.

CDR3 length: 16 residues. Germline CDR1 and CDR2: SGHTS and YDEGEE. The junction had 10 bases not matched to a gene; V was cut back by 2 bases and J by 3 bases. The chain links TRBV5-8 to TRBJ2-7; 8 bases agree with TRBD1. The origin of this receptor is a woman between 50 and 59 years old in good health and CMV-seropositive. The sequencing input was PBMCs. In nucleotides, the CDR3 is TGTGCCAGCAGCTTCGCTGCAGGACAGGGACACTACGAGCAGTACTTC. Translation: CASSFAAGQGHYEQYF.